One and the same sample provided the 5 T cell receptor beta chains below, sequenced in a study of cytomegalovirus exposure and HLA in healthy donors. It was with 60 Vbeta and 13 Jbeta primers that the PCR ran. Only in-frame clones appear in the TCRdb table, and some are missing; sequencing was by immunoSEQ multiplex PCR. The sample yields tens of thousands of clones, around 80% seen once. Sample: PBMCs. Receptors originate from a male donor in good health and CMV-seropositive.

The chain joins TRBV6-5 to TRBJ1-5, with D possibly being TRBD1 (5 bases). The CDR3 consists of 14 residues. The V and J ends lost 6 bases and 3 bases respectively, with 12 bases between them. Looked up from germline, CDR1 is MNHEY and CDR2 is SVGAGI. The chain's CDR3 is CASSQPGNNQPQHF. The CDR3 DNA is TGTGCCAGCAGCCAACCAGGGAACAATCAGCCCCAGCATTTT.

V and J are TRBV30 and TRBJ1-2; TRBD1 agrees at 9 bases. The V and J ends lost 4 bases and 4 bases, in that order; junction bases with no gene match: 10. Germline values: CDR1 GTSNPN, CDR2 SVGIG (reference sequence). The CDR3 sequence is 15 residues long. CDR3 sequence (DNA): TGTGCCTGGACGGGACAGGGTCTCGTGGGCTATGGCTACACCTTC. This gives the protein CAWTGQGLVGYGYTF.

The chain employs TRBV5-1 and TRBJ1-4; unclear D gene. The CDR3 is 15 amino acids. CDR1 and CDR2 (germline): SGHRS, YFSETQ. Between the trimmed V and J ends, which lost 4 bases and 3 bases, there was a span of 13 bases. CDR3 nucleotides: TGCGCCAGCAGCGAGCCCGGGAGACCTAATGAAAAACTGTTTTTT. Its translation is CASSEPGRPNEKLFF. Based on the CDR3 plus reference TRBV5-1 and TRBJ1-4, the full variable domain is KAGVTQTPRYLIKTRGQQVTLSCSPISGHRSVSWYQQTPGQGLQFLFEYFSETQRNKGNFPGRFSGRQFSNSRSEMNVSTLELGDSALYLCASSEPGRPNEKLFFGSGTQLSVL.

The J gene is TRBJ2-7, the V gene TRBV6-4; TRBD2 might be the D (5 bases). Germline CDR1 MRHNA, CDR2 SNTAGT. This CDR3 is built from 17 residues. V lost 0 bases and J 5 bases, leaving 20 bases between the germline ends. This chain's CDR3 is CASSDSNRDLINHEQYF. The CDR3 bases are TGTGCCAGCAGTGACTCCAACCGGGATCTCATAAACCACGAGCAGTACTTC.

This clone was recorded only once. This rearrangement joins TRBV18 to TRBJ2-7; TRBD1 agrees at 12 bases. J was trimmed by 6 bases and V by 2 bases; bases with no gene match: 5. Germline loops: CDR1 KGHSH, CDR2 LQKENI. This CDR3 has 15 amino acids. CDR3 DNA sequence: TGTGCCAGCTCACCAAGGGGGACAGGGGGCGGCGAGCAGTACTTC. It is translated as CASSPRGTGGGEQYF. The whole variable domain, remainder taken from reference TRBV18 and TRBJ2-7, is NAGVMQNPRHLVRRRGQEARLRCSPMKGHSHVYWYRQLPEEGLKFMVYLQKENIIDESGMPKERFSAEFPKEGPSILRIQQVVRGDSAAYFCASSPRGTGGGEQYFGPGTRLTVT.